Listed here are 27 T cell receptor beta chains from one sample, sequenced in a study of T-cell reconstitution after alpha-beta-depleted transplantation in children (dated by TCRdb to the mid-2010s). The label giving this sample's treatment or condition can be read as: allogeneic hematopoietic cell transplantation with graft depleted of TCRalphabeta T cells and CD19 B cells. Library preparation was by PCR. The listed sequencing device is Illumina HiSeq 2500. TCR libraries were prepared with molecular barcoding, using unique molecular identifiers to normalize TCRbeta repertoire quantification. TCRdb cleaned the public reads at Q25 with fastp, built clones with MiXCR and kept in-frame beta chains. Identical CDR3 proteins give one entry, which carries the most common genes and DNA. A total of about 290,000 distinct CDR3 sequences appear in this sample, roughly 9.1% of them only once. The ten largest account for approximately 7.6% of the sample.

The sequenced sample was PBMCs, obtained before TCRalphabeta/CD19-depleted stem cell transplant. The receptors here all came from a boy under two years old with acute myeloid leukemia, due to receive a stem cell transplant.

This clonotype was seen repeatedly, ten times or more. The CDR3 loop reads CAIRTGMNTEAFF. CDR3 in DNA: TGTGCCATCAGGACAGGGATGAACACTGAAGCTTTCTTT. The V call is TRBV10-3, the J call TRBJ1-1, with 7 bases matching TRBD1. Trimming at V came to 6 bases and at J to 0 bases, leaving 1 base not matched to a gene. CDR3 length: 13 residues. Germline V gene sequence: CDR1 ENHRY, CDR2 SYGVKD.

This clonotype was observed many times. This chain links TRBV3-1 with TRBJ2-3; no reliable D call. This CDR3 spans 15 amino acids. V dropped 0 bases and J dropped 2 bases, with 9 bases sitting between them. The germline V gene encodes CDR1 LGHDT and CDR2 YNNKEL (reference sequence). The CDR3: CASSQDFGYTDTQYF. CDR3 bases: TGTGCCAGCAGCCAAGATTTCGGTTACACAGATACGCAGTATTTT.

This clonotype was counted at least ten times. The chain employs TRBV5-1 and TRBJ2-2, with 8 bases aligning to TRBD2. Germline V gene lookup returns CDR1 SGHRS and CDR2 YFSETQ. Trimming cost V 5 bases and J 6 bases; bases outside gene matches: 9. The CDR3 is 15 amino acids. Here the CDR3 reads CASRDDGRGAGELFF. The CDR3 DNA reads as TGCGCCAGCAGAGATGACGGGAGGGGGGCCGGGGAGCTGTTTTTT. Full variable domain (remainder filled in from reference TRBV5-1 and TRBJ2-2): KAGVTQTPRYLIKTRGQQVTLSCSPISGHRSVSWYQQTPGQGLQFLFEYFSETQRNKGNFPGRFSGRQFSNSRSEMNVSTLELGDSALYLCASRDDGRGAGELFFGEGSRLTVL.

This clonotype was detected ten times or more. This chain links TRBV7-2 with TRBJ2-3; 11 nucleotides line up with TRBD1. Germline V gene data show CDR1 as SGHTA and CDR2 as FQGNSA. The CDR3 spans 20 residues. V gave up 0 bases and J gave up 6 bases; unmatched junction bases: 17. The CDR3 DNA reads TGTGCCAGCAGCTTAGCGCCGGGACAGGGGGGAAAGGACGCCTTGGATACGCAGTATTTT. Protein: CASSLAPGQGGKDALDTQYF.

The table lists this clonotype with many counts. The rearrangement joins TRBV7-3 to TRBJ1-2; TRBD1 agrees at 7 bases. Germline CDR1 reads SGHTA; CDR2 reads FQGTGA. The CDR3 is 14 residues long. The J segment lost 4 bases and the V segment lost 2 bases, leaving 4 bases of the junction unmatched. CDR3 DNA: TGTGCCAGCAGCTTAGGGACAGACTCCTATGGCTACACCTTC. It encodes CASSLGTDSYGYTF.

This clonotype was seen repeatedly, ten times or more. The chain has TRBV28 and TRBJ1-6; the D gene is possibly TRBD1 (6 bases). Germline V gives CDR1 MDHEN, CDR2 SYDVKM. Between the trimmed V and J ends, which lost 6 bases and 6 bases, there was a span of 24 bases. CDR3 length: 18 amino acids. CDR3 nucleotides: TGTGCCAGCAGCCCCTTTTCCTGGGGGCTAAACCTTAATTCACCCCTCCACTTT. This codes for CASSPFSWGLNLNSPLHF.

This chain connects TRBV29-1 to TRBJ2-1; a weak D match, TRBD2 (5 bases). CDR1 and CDR2 from the germline V gene are SQVTM and ANQGSEA. The CDR3 loop spans 12 amino acids. V was pared by 3 bases and J by 2 bases, with 5 bases between. The CDR3 sequence is CSVDGAYNEQFF. CDR3 bases: TGCAGCGTTGACGGGGCCTACAATGAGCAGTTCTTC.

This clonotype was counted a few times. The chain couples TRBV29-1 to TRBJ2-3; D gene ambiguous. V was trimmed by 3 bases and J by 5 bases, leaving 9 bases between them. CDR1 is SQVTM, CDR2 ANQGSEA, per germline. The CDR3 runs 12 residues. CDR3 amino acids: CSVDYSRDTQYF. The CDR3 DNA reads TGCAGCGTTGACTATTCCAGAGATACGCAGTATTTT.

The CDR3: CAISERGQEFTEAFF. In DNA form, the CDR3 reads TGTGCCATCAGTGAACGGGGACAGGAGTTCACTGAAGCTTTCTTT. V is TRBV10-3 and J is TRBJ1-1, with 8 bases fitting TRBD1. The CDR3 totals 15 residues. The germline V gene has CDR1 ENHRY and CDR2 SYGVKD. V lost 3 bases, J lost 4 bases, and 7 bases stayed unmatched.

This clonotype was recorded many times. The chain is built from TRBV7-8 and TRBJ2-1; 8 bases line up with TRBD1. The CDR3 is 18 residues long. Germline V gene sequence: CDR1 SGHVS, CDR2 FQNEAQ. The V segment lost 4 bases and the J segment 7 bases; nucleotides outside the gene matches: 18. CDR3 DNA: TGTGCCAGCAGCTCAATTCTAGGTCAGGGGGCGGTGACAAATGAGCAGTTCTTC. This translates into CASSSILGQGAVTNEQFF.

The chain carries TRBV12-3 or TRBV12-4 and TRBJ2-7, with D perhaps TRBD1 (6 bases). V was clipped by 3 bases and J by 2 bases, with 14 bases between them. There are 15 residues in the CDR3. CDR3 nucleotides: TGTGCCAGCAGTTTCGGACAGCCTGGGCCCTACGAGCAGTACTTC. It yields the protein CASSFGQPGPYEQYF.

This clonotype was counted many times. The genes are TRBV24-1 and TRBJ2-4; D tentatively fits TRBD1 or TRBD2 (5 bases each). CDR1 and CDR2 from the germline V gene are KGHDR and SFDVKD. Trimming stripped 4 bases from V and 7 bases from J, with 13 bases between. CDR3 length: 14 residues. CDR3: CATSETGADNIQYF. CDR3 nucleotides: TGTGCCACCAGTGAAACCGGGGCTGATAACATTCAGTACTTC.

This clonotype was seen repeatedly, ten times or more. The genes are TRBV12-3 or TRBV12-4 and TRBJ2-5, with D tentatively TRBD1 or TRBD2 (5 bases each). The CDR3 has 14 amino acids. V was pared by 5 bases and J by 5 bases, with 15 bases between. CDR3 loop: CASSPTGEGETQYF. The CDR3 DNA reads TGTGCCAGCAGTCCGACTGGAGAGGGGGAGACCCAGTACTTC.

This clonotype was seen at least ten times. This rearrangement joins TRBV20-1 to TRBJ1-5; D remains ambiguous. The CDR3 is 13 amino acids. The germline CDR1 and CDR2 sequences are DFQATT and SNEGSKA (reference sequence). V gave up 3 bases and J gave up 6 bases, with 12 bases separating them. CDR3 residues: CSASPGPGQPQHF. DNA of the CDR3: TGCAGTGCTAGTCCAGGTCCAGGTCAGCCCCAGCATTTT.

Ten or more counts support this clonotype. V is TRBV20-1 and J is TRBJ2-3; D is uncertain. The V end was cut by 3 bases, the J end by 2 bases, with 6 bases between. The CDR3 contains 12 residues. Germline CDR1 is DFQATT and CDR2 is SNEGSKA (reference sequence). CDR3 sequence: CSAREFTDTQYF. The DNA of the CDR3 is TGCAGTGCTAGGGAGTTCACAGATACGCAGTATTTT.

This clonotype appeared a few times. The V and J genes are TRBV20-1 and TRBJ2-5; D gene ambiguous. This CDR3 spans 12 amino acids. V lost 5 bases to trimming and J lost 2 bases, with 9 bases between them. Germline V CDR1 and CDR2: DFQATT, SNEGSKA (reference sequence). The CDR3 spells CSACPPQETQYF. As DNA, the CDR3 is TGCAGTGCTTGTCCCCCACAAGAGACCCAGTACTTC.

This clonotype was counted ten times or more. V and J are TRBV10-3 and TRBJ2-7; no reliable D call. The CDR3 has 15 amino acids. The germline V and J ends were trimmed by 3 bases and 4 bases, with 16 bases remaining between them. CDR1 and CDR2 from the germline V gene are ENHRY and SYGVKD. The DNA for the CDR3 is TGTGCCATCAGTGACCCCCGATGGTCGATTTACGAGCAGTACTTC. Its translation: CAISDPRWSIYEQYF.

This clonotype was observed many times. The chain joins TRBV5-5 to TRBJ2-1, with TRBD2 as a possible D gene (5 bases). Deletions cut 0 bases from V and 11 bases from J, with 12 bases between. The CDR3 spans 13 residues. Germline-derived CDR1 and CDR2 are SGHKS and YYEKEE (reference sequence). The CDR3 spells CASSLETTRKQFF. CDR3 in DNA: TGTGCCAGCAGCTTGGAGACTACGAGGAAGCAGTTCTTC.

This clonotype has ten or more counts. This chain links TRBV9 with TRBJ2-1; the D gene is possibly TRBD2 (5 bases). Trimming shortened V by 0 bases and J by 0 bases, and 13 bases separated the two germline ends. The germline V gene has CDR1 SGDLS and CDR2 YYNGEE. The CDR3 extends over 17 amino acids. The CDR3 loop reads CASSVVGSGSSYNEQFF. CDR3 in DNA: TGTGCCAGCAGCGTAGTAGGATCGGGGAGCTCCTACAATGAGCAGTTCTTC.

This clonotype was recorded many times. The chain combines TRBV27 with TRBJ1-2; possibly TRBD1 for D (5 bases). Deletions cut 6 bases from V and 4 bases from J, with 15 bases between. The CDR3 spans 14 residues. The V gene's germline CDR1 is MNHEY and CDR2 SMNVEV (reference sequence). The CDR3 protein is CASRNDSSFYGYTF. The DNA for the CDR3 is TGTGCCAGCAGAAACGACAGTTCCTTCTATGGCTACACCTTC.

A remark on this clonotype: Possible read error: a much larger clone is one base away. The V gene is TRBV29-1, the J gene TRBJ2-7; 7 positions agree with TRBD1. This CDR3 has 13 residues. Germline lookup yields CDR1 SQVTM and CDR2 ANQGSEA. Trimming removed 6 bases from V and 3 bases from J; junction bases left unmatched: 8. The CDR3 loop reads CSVVTGVDYEQYF. The CDR3 DNA is TGCAGCGTGGTTACAGGGGTGGACTACGAGCAGTACTTC.

This clonotype was seen ten or more times. The rearrangement links TRBV10-3 to TRBJ2-7; no firm D call. The CDR3 spans 15 residues. The V end lost 3 bases, the J end lost 4 bases, and 16 bases lay between the germline ends. Germline V lookup: CDR1 ENHRY, CDR2 SYGVKD. This CDR3 is CAISEGSDARYEQYF. For the CDR3, the DNA is TGTGCCATCAGTGAAGGATCAGATGCGAGGTACGAGCAGTACTTC.

This chain connects TRBV19 to TRBJ2-5; no clear D gene. V was pared by 3 bases and J by 2 bases, with 7 bases between. CDR1 is LNHDA and CDR2 is SQIVND in the germline V gene (reference sequence). This CDR3 spans 13 amino acids. CDR3 coding DNA: TGTGCCAGTAGTATCGGCCGTCAAGAGACCCAGTACTTC. Protein sequence: CASSIGRQETQYF.

This clonotype has at least ten counts. V usage is TRBV7-3 and J usage is TRBJ2-7; 8 bases agree with TRBD2. V lost 4 bases to trimming and J lost 0 bases; unmatched junction nucleotides: 5. CDR3 length: 15 amino acids. Germline V gene lookup returns CDR1 SGHTA and CDR2 FQGTGA. The chain's CDR3 is CASSSIAGSSYEQYF. Written as DNA, the CDR3 is TGTGCCAGCAGCTCCATAGCGGGGAGCTCCTACGAGCAGTACTTC.

This clonotype has at least ten counts. The CDR3 region is CASRQLAGGPGANVLTF. The CDR3 DNA reads TGTGCCAGCCGACAACTAGCGGGAGGGCCTGGGGCCAACGTCCTGACTTTC. The chain joins TRBV28 to TRBJ2-6; 13 bases map to TRBD2. Germline V CDR1 and CDR2: MDHEN, SYDVKM. J gave up 2 bases and V 8 bases, and 6 bases lay outside the gene matches. The CDR3 totals 17 residues. Full variable domain (rest looked up from reference TRBV28 and TRBJ2-6): DVKVTQSSRYLVKRTGEKVFLECVQDMDHENMFWYRQDPGLGLRLIYFSYDVKMKEKGDIPEGYSVSREKKERFSLILESASTNQTSMYLCASRQLAGGPGANVLTFGAGSRLTVL.

This clonotype was counted at least ten times. The rearrangement joins TRBV10-3 to TRBJ2-1, with D tentatively TRBD1 (5 bases). Germline values: CDR1 ENHRY, CDR2 SYGVKD. The germline V and J ends were trimmed by 2 bases and 4 bases, with 6 bases remaining between them. This CDR3 has 13 residues. Written as DNA, the CDR3 is TGTGCCATCAGTGAGAGACAGTACAATGAGCAGTTCTTC. Its translation: CAISERQYNEQFF.

The chain carries TRBV6-1 and TRBJ2-1, with 8 bases fitting TRBD2. The CDR3 sequence is 16 residues long. Trimming removed 7 bases from V and 7 bases from J; junction bases left unmatched: 15. The germline CDR1 and CDR2 sequences are MNHNS and SASEGT. The CDR3 nucleotides read TGTGCCAGCACCTTACCCGTCGCGGGGGGAGGGAATGAGCAGTTCTTC. This translates into CASTLPVAGGGNEQFF.